This is a list of T cell receptor beta chains from one sample in a study of cytomegalovirus exposure and HLA in healthy donors. TCRdb's copy holds only in-frame clones and misses some; the assay was immunoSEQ multiplex PCR. The sample has some 200,000 clones, 65% to 85% seen once. Sequencing was carried out using PBMCs. The receptors originated from a man aged 45 to 65 in good health and CMV-seronegative. CDR3s include the opening cysteine and the closing phenylalanine or tryptophan. D genes are given only for firm matches. A row's size may be missing; if present it is once, few, many or a size class.

- - TRBJ2-1 TRBV7-8 CASSLNRDLIYNEQFF TGTGCCAGCAGCCTTAACAGGGATCTGATTTACAATGAGCAGTTCTTC
- - TRBJ2-2 TRBV27 CASSALNTGRELFF TGTGCCAGCAGTGCTTTGAACACCGGGAGGGAGCTGTTTTTT
TRBD1 - TRBJ1-2 TRBV27 CASSPSGGLGYGYTF TGTGCCAGCAGCCCCTCAGGGGGCTTAGGCTATGGCTACACCTTC
TRBD1 - TRBJ2-5 TRBV5-6 CASSRRTGPETQYF TGTGCCAGCAGCCGTAGGACAGGGCCGGAGACCCAGTACTTC
- - TRBJ1-1 TRBV6-6 CATTEAATEAFF TGTGCCACCACCGAGGCGGCCACTGAAGCTTTCTTT
TRBD1 - TRBJ2-3 TRBV14 CASSQEDIRDRSTDTQYF TGTGCCAGCAGCCAAGAGGATATCCGGGACAGGAGCACAGATACGCAGTATTTT
TRBD2 once TRBJ2-3 TRBV11-2 CASSLRGLAATDTQYF TGTGCCAGCAGCTTACGGGGACTAGCGGCCACAGATACGCAGTATTTT
- - TRBJ1-1 TRBV11-2 CASSLVHPINTEAFF TGTGCCAGCAGCTTAGTACATCCGATTAACACTGAAGCTTTCTTT
- - TRBJ1-6 TRBV18 CASSPTAQPNSPLHF TGTGCCAGCTCACCCACTGCACAGCCTAATTCACCCCTCCACTTT
TRBD2 - TRBJ2-1 TRBV2 CASSPTSGVYNEQFF TGTGCCAGCAGCCCAACTAGCGGGGTTTACAATGAGCAGTTCTTC
- - TRBJ1-4 TRBV9 CASSVEGGWDEKLFF TGTGCCAGCAGCGTAGAAGGAGGATGGGATGAAAAACTGTTTTTT
TRBD2 - TRBJ2-3 TRBV4-1 CASSHPKVASGGGTDTQYF TGCGCCAGCAGCCATCCCAAGGTGGCTAGCGGGGGGGGCACAGATACGCAGTATTTT
TRBD2 few TRBJ2-1 TRBV6-5 CASSYWSGGLYNEQFF TGTGCCAGCAGTTACTGGAGCGGGGGCCTCTACAATGAGCAGTTCTTC
- - TRBJ1-2 TRBV6-5 CASSYSIGVPGYTF TGTGCCAGCAGTTACTCGATCGGGGTCCCTGGCTACACCTTC
TRBD2 - TRBJ2-7 TRBV10-1 CASSESRSGESYEQYF TGCGCCAGCAGTGAGTCGAGAAGCGGGGAGTCCTACGAGCAGTACTTC
TRBD2 - TRBJ2-1 TRBV29-1 CSAATSGGPYNEQFF TGCAGCGCGGCGACTAGCGGGGGACCCTACAATGAGCAGTTCTTC
- - TRBJ1-6 TRBV2 CASSEALGRSPLHF TGTGCCAGCAGTGAAGCGCTCGGGAGGTCACCCCTCCACTTT
- - TRBJ1-6 TRBV13 CASSLVGRGGSPLHF TGTGCCAGCAGCTTAGTCGGCAGGGGTGGTTCACCCCTCCACTTT
TRBD1 - TRBJ2-7 TRBV2 CASRTDRFPYEQYF TGTGCCAGCAGGACGGACAGGTTCCCCTACGAGCAGTACTTC
- - TRBJ2-7 TRBV14 CASSRVQGSYEQYF TGTGCCAGCAGCCGAGTCCAGGGCAGCTACGAGCAGTACTTC
- - TRBJ2-3 TRBV11-2 CASSSLVLSQYF TGTGCCAGCAGCTCCTTAGTATTGTCACAGTATTTT
- - TRBJ2-5 TRBV7-9 CASSLWDLQETQYF TGTGCCAGCAGCTTATGGGACTTGCAAGAGACCCAGTACTTC
- - TRBJ1-3 TRBV9 CASRTGNTIYF TGTGCCAGTAGAACCGGAAACACCATATATTTT
- - TRBJ2-3 TRBV6-5 CASVGDLGDTQYF TGTGCCAGCGTAGGGGATTTGGGAGATACGCAGTATTTT
TRBD1 - TRBJ2-7 TRBV29-1 CSAGGTGVYEQYF TGCAGCGCCGGAGGGACAGGGGTCTACGAGCAGTACTTC
- - TRBJ2-7 TRBV7-9 CASNPDSWGEQYF TGTGCCAGCAACCCGGACAGCTGGGGGGAGCAGTACTTC
- - TRBJ1-1 TRBV15 CATSRDGGLPEAFF TGTGCCACCAGCAGAGATGGAGGACTTCCTGAAGCTTTCTTT
- - TRBJ1-5 TRBV2 CASSERGRVADQPQHF TGTGCCAGCAGTGAAAGGGGCAGGGTTGCTGATCAGCCCCAGCATTTT
TRBD1 - TRBJ2-7 TRBV7-9 CASSSTGDEQYF TGTGCCAGCAGCTCGACAGGGGACGAGCAGTACTTC
- - TRBJ2-7 TRBV6-5 CASSYSSQSYEQYF TGTGCCAGCAGTTACTCGAGCCAATCCTACGAGCAGTACTTC
- once TRBJ1-1 TRBV6-5 CASSYLGSTEAFF TGTGCCAGCAGTTACCTGGGGAGCACTGAAGCTTTCTTT
- - TRBJ1-3 TRBV2 CASGGSSSGNTIYF TGTGCCAGCGGCGGCAGTTCCTCTGGAAACACCATATATTTT
- - TRBJ2-3 TRBV6-4 CASSENPGEADTQYF TGTGCCAGCAGTGAGAACCCCGGGGAGGCAGATACGCAGTATTTT
TRBD1 - TRBJ1-1 TRBV6-1 CASSRGQTTEAFF TGTGCCAGCAGTAGGGGACAGACTACTGAAGCTTTCTTT
- - TRBJ1-2 TRBV30 CAWTIQGDYGYTF TGTGCCTGGACCATACAGGGTGACTATGGCTACACCTTC
- - TRBJ1-6 TRBV5-6 CASRITRVGLERSPLHF TGTGCCAGCAGGATAACCAGGGTGGGCCTCGAACGTTCACCCCTCCACTTT
- - TRBJ1-4 TRBV7-8 CASSLSNRAGEKLFF TGTGCCAGCAGCTTAAGTAACAGGGCTGGCGAAAAACTGTTTTTT
- - TRBJ1-5 TRBV9 CASSVGYGVGQPQHF TGTGCCAGCAGCGTAGGTTACGGGGTCGGACAGCCCCAGCATTTT